The rows below give T cell receptor beta chains drawn from one sample of a study of beta chain features in type 1 diabetes. The table came from immunoSEQ multiplex PCR; TCRdb's copy has only in-frame clones and leaves some out. The sample yields about 360,000 clones, over 10% seen once. Specimen: naive CD4+ T cells from blood. These receptors came from a young man in good health. CDR3s include the opening cysteine and the closing phenylalanine or tryptophan. A D gene is named only where the DNA matches it firmly. Size values are once, few and many counts, or a class for expanded clones, and some rows have none.

clone size	V gene	D gene	J gene	CDR3 protein	CDR3 DNA
few	TRBV4-2	NA	TRBJ2-1	CASSQRGGNGLGFF	TGTGCCAGCAGCCAGAGAGGGGGTAACGGGTTGGGGTTCTTC
few	TRBV5-1	NA	TRBJ2-7	CASSLVEGFYEQYF	TGCGCCAGCAGCTTGGTGGAGGGCTTCTACGAGCAGTACTTC
NA	TRBV7-2	TRBD1	TRBJ2-6	CASSRQWDRAGANVLTF	TGTGCCAGCAGCAGACAATGGGACAGGGCTGGGGCCAACGTCCTGACTTTC
few	TRBV21-1	NA	TRBJ2-5	CASSQREAQVRGQETQYF	TGTGCCAGCAGCCAGAGAGAAGCACAGGTTCGTGGGCAAGAGACCCAGTACTTC
NA	TRBV7-3	NA	TRBJ2-1	CASSPRSDNEQFF	TGTGCCAGCAGCCCTCGGTCCGACAATGAGCAGTTCTTC
NA	TRBV15	TRBD1	TRBJ1-5	CATSRRIRGRTGFAPQHF	TGTGCCACCAGCAGAAGAATAAGGGGGCGCACCGGTTTTGCGCCCCAGCATTTT
few	TRBV7-3	NA	TRBJ2-7	CASSLTGGAYEQYF	TGTGCCAGCAGCTTAACTGGCGGGGCGTACGAGCAGTACTTC
NA	TRBV6-5	NA	TRBJ2-7	CASTRLGSYEQYF	TGTGCCAGCACCCGACTAGGCTCCTACGAGCAGTACTTC
few	TRBV5-1	NA	TRBJ1-4	CASSLTGHGGEKLFF	TGCGCCAGCAGCTTGACGGGACACGGAGGTGAAAAACTGTTTTTT
NA	TRBV5-4	TRBD2	TRBJ2-5	CASSPRNQLAGGTKTQYF	TGTGCCAGCAGCCCGAGGAACCAACTAGCGGGAGGGACTAAGACCCAGTACTTC
few	TRBV5-6	TRBD1	TRBJ2-3	CASSPGTATDTQYF	TGTGCCAGCAGCCCGGGGACAGCCACAGATACGCAGTATTTT
NA	TRBV5-4	NA	TRBJ2-1	CASSLWRGMGNEQFF	TGTGCCAGCAGCTTGTGGCGCGGGATGGGAAATGAGCAGTTCTTC
few	TRBV5-4	NA	TRBJ2-3	CASSLAGSTDTQYF	TGTGCCAGCAGCTTAGCGGGTAGCACAGATACGCAGTATTTT
few	TRBV30	TRBD1	TRBJ1-3	CAWTDPGQGSRSGNTIYF	TGTGCCTGGACTGATCCGGGACAGGGTAGTCGCTCTGGAAACACCATATATTTT
few	TRBV5-4	NA	TRBJ2-3	CASSLQGPDTQYF	TGTGCCAGCAGCTTACAGGGACCGGATACGCAGTATTTT
NA	TRBV5-5	TRBD1	TRBJ1-2	CASSPTGTGAGYTF	TGTGCCAGCAGCCCGACCGGGACAGGGGCTGGCTACACCTTC
NA	TRBV27	NA	TRBJ1-5	CASSSRTDNQPQHF	TGTGCCAGCAGTTCCAGGACAGACAATCAGCCCCAGCATTTT